This TCR beta chain was recorded in a study of technical replicates of blood from several donors. Germline values: CDR1 LNHDA, CDR2 SQIVND (reference sequence). V shed 5 bases, J shed 0 bases, and the junction held 3 bases outside the gene matches. This CDR3 has 15 amino acids. Profiled with immunoSEQ multiplex PCR; TCRdb holds only in-frame clones, not every one. Of 70,000 to 85,000 clones listed, roughly 97% are singletons. The sample comprised T cells isolated from PBMCs. The J gene is TRBJ2-7, the V gene TRBV19; 11 bases fit TRBD2. This TCR derives from a human donor in good health. CDR3 amino acids: CASSHTSGSSYEQYF. The CDR3 DNA reads TGTGCCAGTAGTCATACTAGCGGGAGCTCCTACGAGCAGTACTTC. The full variable domain, in which reference TRBV19 and TRBJ2-7 provide the parts outside the CDR3, is DGGITQSPKYLFRKEGQNVTLSCEQNLNHDAMYWYRQDPGQGLRLIYYSQIVNDFQKGDIAEGYSVSREKKESFPLTVTSAQKNPTAFYLCASSHTSGSSYEQYFGPGTRLTVT.